These 23 T cell receptor beta chains originate from one sample sequenced in a study of metastatic and nonmetastatic thyroid tumors. Before thyroid surgery, none of the patients had received any treatment. TCRdb used MiXCR to call clones anew from the PCR reads. The sample records around 12,000 clones, 38% being singletons. The specimen sequenced was tumor tissue. Receptors were obtained from a female donor with papillary thyroid cancer or a benign thyroid nodule (not recorded which). Some clones in this sample may be carry-over from other donors' samples.

The chain has TRBV12-3 or TRBV12-4 and TRBJ2-7, with TRBD1 identical over 9 bases. J was trimmed by 1 base and V by 2 bases; bases with no gene match: 6. The length of the CDR3 is 16 residues. DNA for the CDR3: TGTGCCAGCAGTTTATATCGGACAGGGGAATCCTACGAGCAGTACTTC. Its protein is CASSLYRTGESYEQYF.

The V gene is TRBV27, the J gene TRBJ2-3; D is perhaps TRBD1 or TRBD2 (5 bases each). V gave up 3 bases and J gave up 0 bases, with 7 bases separating them. CDR1 and CDR2 from the germline V gene are MNHEY and SMNVEV (reference sequence). The CDR3 runs to 14 residues. CDR3 sequence reads: CASSLWGSTDTQYF. The CDR3 bases are TGTGCCAGCAGTTTGTGGGGGAGCACAGATACGCAGTATTTT.

The CDR3 coding sequence is TGTGCCAGTAGTTCTCGGACTGGATTCGAGCAGTACTTC. Protein: CASSSRTGFEQYF. The chain carries TRBV19 and TRBJ2-7, with TRBD2 as a possible D gene (5 bases). Germline CDR1 reads LNHDA; CDR2 reads SQIVND (reference sequence). Between the trimmed V and J ends, which lost 5 bases and 6 bases, there was a span of 14 bases. This CDR3 contains 13 residues.

V is TRBV11-3 and J is TRBJ2-3, with 10 bases identical to TRBD2. J gave up 8 bases and V 5 bases, and 10 bases lay outside the gene matches. The CDR3 runs to 15 residues. Germline V CDR1 and CDR2: SGHNT, YENEEA. CDR3 nucleotide sequence: TGTGCCAGCAGCCGGACTAGCGGCGCTCGCGGTACGCAGTATTTT. This gives the protein CASSRTSGARGTQYF. The full variable domain, in which reference TRBV11-3 and TRBJ2-3 provide the parts outside the CDR3, is EAGVVQSPRYKIIEKKQPVAFWCNPISGHNTLYWYLQNLGQGPELLIRYENEEAVDDSQLPKDRFSAERLKGVDSTLKIQPAELGDSAVYLCASSRTSGARGTQYFGPGTRLTVL.

V usage is TRBV12-3 or TRBV12-4 and J usage is TRBJ1-2; possibly TRBD1 for D (5 bases). With 6 bases removed from V and 7 bases from J, the gap between germline ends came to 9 bases. The CDR3 is 11 residues long. The CDR3 nucleotides read TGTGCCAGCAGCAAGGGGACTGGCTACACCTTC. Translating gives CASSKGTGYTF.

This clone is categorized as medium-sized. V and J are TRBV4-3 and TRBJ1-2, with D unclear. The V end was cut by 0 bases, the J end by 8 bases, with 13 bases between. Germline V gene sequence: CDR1 LGHNA, CDR2 YSLEER. The CDR3 loop spans 14 amino acids. CDR3 sequence: CASSQDRASGGYTF. The CDR3 coding sequence is TGCGCCAGCAGCCAAGATCGGGCCTCCGGAGGCTACACCTTC.

The chain uses TRBV7-9 and TRBJ2-7, with TRBD1 as a possible D gene (6 bases). From germline, CDR1 is SEHNR and CDR2 FQNEAQ (reference sequence). CDR3 length: 11 residues. V lost 8 bases and J lost 1, with 6 bases in between. CDR3 sequence reads: CASGQSYEQYF. The CDR3 nucleotides read TGTGCCAGCGGACAGTCCTACGAGCAGTACTTC.

The gene calls are TRBV11-2 and TRBJ1-2; 7 bases are a match to TRBD1. The CDR3 has 15 amino acids. V shed 7 bases, J shed 4 bases, and the junction held 12 bases outside the gene matches. Germline V lookup: CDR1 SGHAT, CDR2 FQNNGV. The CDR3: CASTDTGAQIYGYTF. In nucleotides, the CDR3 is TGTGCCAGCACCGATACAGGGGCCCAAATCTATGGCTACACCTTC.

This clone was seen only a few times. V and J are TRBV19 and TRBJ2-2, with a possible D match to TRBD1 (5 bases). Germline V lookup: CDR1 LNHDA, CDR2 SQIVND (reference sequence). There are 13 residues in the CDR3. V was clipped by 8 bases and J by 1 base, with 8 bases between them. The CDR3 sequence is CASQRGNTGELFF. In DNA, the CDR3 is TGTGCCAGTCAAAGGGGGAACACCGGGGAGCTGTTTTTT.

This clone was counted between two and nine times. The V and J genes are TRBV11-3 and TRBJ1-2, with 7 nucleotides matching TRBD1. Unmatched junction bases numbered 11, after V lost 6 bases and J lost 7 bases. Looked up from germline, CDR1 is SGHNT and CDR2 is YENEEA. The CDR3 spans 14 residues. CDR3 DNA sequence: TGTGCCAGCAGAGATGACAGGGACTTTCCTGGCTACACCTTC. Its translation: CASRDDRDFPGYTF.

This clone came up a few times. For the CDR3, the DNA is TGTGCCAGCAGTTTAGGGGGACAGGGAGCCTACGAGCAGTACTTC. Residues: CASSLGGQGAYEQYF. The gene calls are TRBV12-3 or TRBV12-4 and TRBJ2-7; TRBD1 agrees at 9 bases. Trimming cost V 1 base and J 2 bases; bases outside gene matches: 3. There are 15 residues in the CDR3.

The chain joins TRBV2 to TRBJ1-2; D unclear. V lost 6 bases to trimming and J lost 0 bases, with 8 bases between them. The CDR3 covers 13 residues. Germline V CDR1 and CDR2: SNHLY, FYNNEI. For the CDR3, the DNA is TGTGCCAGCAGAGGCGGCACTAACTATGGCTACACCTTC. This codes for CASRGGTNYGYTF.

The sample holds a few counts of this clone. The chain couples TRBV6-2 or TRBV6-3 to TRBJ2-1, with D possibly TRBD2 on 6 matching bases. Germline values: CDR1 MNHEY, CDR2 SVGEGT. Trimming removed 4 bases at V and 3 bases at J, with 7 bases between. CDR3 length: 13 amino acids. CDR3: CASSWRGYNEQFF. The CDR3 region has the DNA TGTGCCAGCAGTTGGAGGGGCTACAATGAGCAGTTCTTC.

The genes are TRBV6-1 and TRBJ2-1; 14 bases map to TRBD2. The V gene end was trimmed by 5 bases and the J gene end by 16 bases; junction bases not matched to a gene: 10. This CDR3 is 14 amino acids long. CDR1 MNHNS and CDR2 SASEGT come from the germline V gene. This chain's CDR3 is CASSHAGLAGEYFF. CDR3 nucleotide sequence: TGTGCCAGCAGTCATGCGGGACTAGCGGGAGAATACTTCTTC.

The V and J genes are TRBV6-2 or TRBV6-3 and TRBJ2-7; D is ambiguous. The CDR3 is 14 amino acids. CDR1 and CDR2 from the germline V gene are MNHEY and SVGEGT. The V end was cut by 2 bases, the J end by 2 bases, with 10 bases between. CDR3 sequence: CASSYGVPTYEQYF. CDR3 nucleotide sequence: TGTGCCAGCAGTTACGGGGTCCCTACCTACGAGCAGTACTTC.

This clone was seen only a few times. The CDR3 sequence is CASSLGGYNEQFF. The CDR3 bases are TGTGCCAGCAGTTTGGGGGGGTACAATGAGCAGTTCTTC. The rearrangement joins TRBV12-3 or TRBV12-4 to TRBJ2-1, with TRBD2 matching over 7 bases. The CDR3 length is 13 residues. The J segment lost 4 bases and the V segment lost 3 bases, leaving 0 bases of the junction unmatched.

The chain uses TRBV20-1 and TRBJ2-7; 8 nucleotides agree with TRBD2. Per the germline V gene, CDR1 is DFQATT and CDR2 is SNEGSKA (reference sequence). Trimming cost V 5 bases and J 6 bases; bases outside gene matches: 12. The CDR3 contains 14 residues. CDR3 DNA sequence: TGCAGTGCTTCTCCCCGGGAGGGAACGGCCGAGCAGTACTTC. Protein product: CSASPREGTAEQYF.

In its sample, this clone was seen a few times. Here the CDR3 reads CASSRPAGGPETQYF. In DNA form, the CDR3 reads TGTGCCAGCAGTCGTCCAGCGGGGGGGCCGGAGACCCAGTACTTC. The chain is built from TRBV6-2 or TRBV6-3 and TRBJ2-5, with 10 bases matching TRBD2. The CDR3 is made up of 15 amino acids. J gave up 5 bases and V 5 bases, and 8 bases lay outside the gene matches. The V gene's germline CDR1 is MNHEY and CDR2 SVGEGT.

This clone was picked up a small number of times. V gene TRBV6-4 combines with J gene TRBJ2-1, with TRBD2 matching 11 bases. The CDR3 runs 14 residues. The J segment lost 6 bases and the V segment lost 2 bases, leaving 0 bases of the junction unmatched. The germline CDR1 and CDR2 sequences are MRHNA and SNTAGT. The CDR3 region is CASSDGTSGNEQFF. Here the CDR3 DNA reads TGTGCCAGCAGTGACGGGACTAGCGGCAATGAGCAGTTCTTC.

Judged by abundance, this clone is large. This rearrangement joins TRBV20-1 to TRBJ2-7; 7 bases are a match to TRBD2. V trimming: 0 bases; J trimming: 0 bases; junction bases outside the gene matches: 8. The CDR3 has 16 amino acids. Germline assignment: CDR1 DFQATT and CDR2 SNEGSKA (reference sequence). The CDR3 DNA follows: TGCAGTGCTAGAGATCTCATCCGCGGGAGCTCCTACGAGCAGTACTTC. This codes for CSARDLIRGSSYEQYF.

This chain uses TRBV12-3 or TRBV12-4 with TRBJ2-7; D unclear. The CDR3 covers 11 residues. With 1 base removed from V and 5 bases from J, the gap between germline ends came to 3 bases. The CDR3, as DNA: TGTGCCAGCAGTTTAGTGAACGAGCAGTACTTC. It yields the protein CASSLVNEQYF.

The rearrangement joins TRBV28 to TRBJ2-6; D is undetermined. Germline assignment: CDR1 MDHEN and CDR2 SYDVKM. CDR3 length equals 15 residues. V dropped 8 bases and J dropped 1 base, with 12 bases sitting between them. For the CDR3, the DNA is TGTGCCAGCGGCGATAGGACGTCTGGGGCCAACGTCCTGACTTTC. Residues: CASGDRTSGANVLTF.

The chain has TRBV12-3 or TRBV12-4 and TRBJ2-2, with a tentative D call TRBD1 (6 bases). The CDR3 is 14 residues long. V was clipped by 3 bases and J by 6 bases, with 11 bases between them. The chain's CDR3 is CASSLLQGSGELFF. CDR3 nucleotide sequence: TGTGCCAGCAGTTTGTTACAGGGCTCCGGGGAGCTGTTTTTT.